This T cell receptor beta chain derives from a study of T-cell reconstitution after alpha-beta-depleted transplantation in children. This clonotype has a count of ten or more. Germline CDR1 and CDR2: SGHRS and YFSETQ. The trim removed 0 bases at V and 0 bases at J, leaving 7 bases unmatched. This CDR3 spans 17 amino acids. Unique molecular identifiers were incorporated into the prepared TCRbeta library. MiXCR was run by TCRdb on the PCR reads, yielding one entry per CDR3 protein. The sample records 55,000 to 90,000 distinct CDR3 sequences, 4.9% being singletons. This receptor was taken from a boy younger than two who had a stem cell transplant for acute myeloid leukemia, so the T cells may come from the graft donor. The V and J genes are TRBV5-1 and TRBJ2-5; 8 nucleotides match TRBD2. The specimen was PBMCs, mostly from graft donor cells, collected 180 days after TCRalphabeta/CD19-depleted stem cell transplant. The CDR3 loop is CASSLVGLAGNQETQYF. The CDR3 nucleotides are TGCGCCAGCAGCTTGGTCGGGCTAGCGGGCAACCAAGAGACCCAGTACTTC.